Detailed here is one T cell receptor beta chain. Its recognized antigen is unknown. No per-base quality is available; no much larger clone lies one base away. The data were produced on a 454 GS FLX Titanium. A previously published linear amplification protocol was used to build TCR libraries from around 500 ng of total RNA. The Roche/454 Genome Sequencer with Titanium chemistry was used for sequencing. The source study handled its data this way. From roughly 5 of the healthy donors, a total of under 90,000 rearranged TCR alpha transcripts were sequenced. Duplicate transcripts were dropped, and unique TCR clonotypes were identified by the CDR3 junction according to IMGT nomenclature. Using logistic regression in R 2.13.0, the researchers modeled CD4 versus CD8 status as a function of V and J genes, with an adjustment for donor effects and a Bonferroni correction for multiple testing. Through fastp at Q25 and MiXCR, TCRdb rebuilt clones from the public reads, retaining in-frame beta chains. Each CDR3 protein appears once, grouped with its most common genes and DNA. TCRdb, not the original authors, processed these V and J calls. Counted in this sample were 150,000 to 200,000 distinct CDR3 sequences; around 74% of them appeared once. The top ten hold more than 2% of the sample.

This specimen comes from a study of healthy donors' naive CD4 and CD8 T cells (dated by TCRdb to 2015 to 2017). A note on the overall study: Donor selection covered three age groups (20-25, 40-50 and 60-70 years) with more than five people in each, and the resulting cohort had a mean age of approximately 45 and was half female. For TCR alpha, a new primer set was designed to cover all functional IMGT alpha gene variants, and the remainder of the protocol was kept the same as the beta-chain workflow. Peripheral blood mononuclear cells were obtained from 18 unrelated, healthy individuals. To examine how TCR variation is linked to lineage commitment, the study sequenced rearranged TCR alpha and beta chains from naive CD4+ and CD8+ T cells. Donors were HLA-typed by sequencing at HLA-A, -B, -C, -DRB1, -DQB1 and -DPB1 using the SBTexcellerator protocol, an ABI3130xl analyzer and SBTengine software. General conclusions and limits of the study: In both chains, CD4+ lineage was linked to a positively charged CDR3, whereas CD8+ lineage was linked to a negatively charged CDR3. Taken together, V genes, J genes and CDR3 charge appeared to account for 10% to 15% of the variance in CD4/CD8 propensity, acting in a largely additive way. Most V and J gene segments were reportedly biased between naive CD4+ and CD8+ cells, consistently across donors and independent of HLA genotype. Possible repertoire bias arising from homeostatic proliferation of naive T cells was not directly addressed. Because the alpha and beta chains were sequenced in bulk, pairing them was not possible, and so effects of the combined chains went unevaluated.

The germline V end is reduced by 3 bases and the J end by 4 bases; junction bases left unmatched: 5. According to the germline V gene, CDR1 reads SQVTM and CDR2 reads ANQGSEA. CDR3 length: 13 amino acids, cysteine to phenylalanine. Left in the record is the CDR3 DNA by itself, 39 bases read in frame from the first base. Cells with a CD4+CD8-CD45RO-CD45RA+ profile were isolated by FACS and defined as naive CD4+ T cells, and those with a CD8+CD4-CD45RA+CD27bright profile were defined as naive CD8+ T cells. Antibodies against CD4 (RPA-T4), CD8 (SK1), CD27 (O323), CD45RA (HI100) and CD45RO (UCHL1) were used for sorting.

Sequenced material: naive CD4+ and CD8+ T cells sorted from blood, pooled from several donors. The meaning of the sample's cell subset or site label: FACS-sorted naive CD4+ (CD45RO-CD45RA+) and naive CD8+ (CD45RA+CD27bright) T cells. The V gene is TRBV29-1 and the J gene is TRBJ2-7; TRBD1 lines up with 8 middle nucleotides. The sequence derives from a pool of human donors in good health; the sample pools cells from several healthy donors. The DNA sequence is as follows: TGCAGCGTTGATACAGGGGGTACTTACGAGCAGTACTTC. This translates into CSVDTGGTYEQYF.